These 29 T cell receptor beta chains share one sample of origin, sequenced in a study of regulatory T cells in long-lasting Graves disease (dated by TCRdb to the early 2020s). Receptors were amplified or captured by multiplex PCR. The sequencing machine was an Illumina HiSeq 4000. TCR beta libraries were built with iRepertoire HTBI primers and Arm-PCR amplification of CDR3 regions. Clones were called with MiXCR by TCRdb after fastp trimmed the public reads at Q25, and only in-frame beta chains were retained. Every distinct CDR3 protein forms one entry, paired with its most common genes and DNA. The sample records about 340,000 distinct CDR3 sequences, around a fifth of which are singletons. In total, the top ten clones hold 25% to 35% of the sample. Reading the label with the study, this specimen's time point is: persistent/refractory GD, antithyroid drugs over 5 years with positive TRAb. For both TCR sequencing and RNA sequencing, RNA was extracted from PBMCs using TRIzol.

The sample consisted of peripheral blood mononuclear cells (PBMCs), taken when the disease was refractory, from a patient treated with antithyroid drugs. The source is a female donor with Graves disease.

The chain recombines TRBV7-6 with TRBJ2-4; D is unclear. Germline assignment: CDR1 SGHVS and CDR2 FNYEAQ. Between the trimmed V and J ends, which lost 5 bases and 8 bases, there was a span of 16 bases. CDR3 length: 14 amino acids. CDR3 sequence reads: CASSPTLFGDIQYF. CDR3 bases: TGTGCCAGCAGCCCAACCTTATTTGGGGACATTCAGTACTTC.

The J gene is TRBJ2-5, the V gene TRBV3-1; TRBD2 aligns across 8 bases. CDR3 length equals 16 residues. CDR1 and CDR2 from the germline V gene are LGHDT and YNNKEL (reference sequence). J was trimmed by 7 bases and V by 4 bases; bases with no gene match: 14. CDR3 region: CASSRDGRGVGGTQYF. CDR3 nucleotides: TGTGCCAGCAGCCGTGACGGGAGGGGGGTTGGGGGGACCCAGTACTTC.

J is TRBJ1-2 and V is TRBV6-2 or TRBV6-3; the D gene is possibly TRBD1 (5 bases). This CDR3 comprises 14 residues. Germline loops: CDR1 MNHEY, CDR2 SVGEGT. The V gene lost 2 bases and the J gene lost 6 bases, with 13 bases spanning the gap. CDR3 loop: CASSYSGGGDGYTF. CDR3 sequence (DNA): TGTGCCAGCAGTTACAGCGGGGGGGGGGATGGCTACACCTTC.

V gene TRBV24-1 combines with J gene TRBJ2-3; no firm D call. Per the germline V gene, CDR1 is KGHDR and CDR2 is SFDVKD. This CDR3 is 16 amino acids long. Trimming shortened V by 0 bases and J by 0 bases, and 9 bases separated the two germline ends. DNA for the CDR3: TGTGCCACCAGTGATTTGCGGGCTAGGAGCACAGATACGCAGTATTTT. Protein: CATSDLRARSTDTQYF.

In its sample, this clonotype was seen a few times. The chain combines TRBV4-1 with TRBJ2-5; 12 bases fit TRBD2. With V trimmed by 3 bases and J by 1 base, 3 bases remained unmatched. The length of the CDR3 is 16 residues. Germline V gives CDR1 MGHRA, CDR2 YSYEKL. CDR3 loop: CASSHPSGGVQETQYF. CDR3 DNA: TGCGCCAGCAGCCACCCTAGCGGGGGGGTCCAAGAGACCCAGTACTTC.

This clonotype was observed many times. J is TRBJ1-5 and V is TRBV12-3 or TRBV12-4; 10 bases match TRBD1. J gave up 5 bases and V 2 bases, and 3 bases lay outside the gene matches. The length of the CDR3 is 15 residues. DNA of the CDR3: TGTGCCAGCAGTTTAAACGGACAGGGGGATCAGCCCCAGCATTTT. Translating it yields CASSLNGQGDQPQHF.

This chain links TRBV9 with TRBJ1-2; D unclear. The CDR3 consists of 13 residues. CDR1 SGDLS and CDR2 YYNGEE come from the germline V gene. The germline V and J ends were trimmed by 4 bases and 5 bases, with 12 bases remaining between them. The CDR3 loop reads CASSPGSPYGYTF. The CDR3 DNA is TGTGCCAGCAGCCCGGGCTCCCCTTATGGCTACACCTTC.

This clonotype was picked up a small number of times. The conserved phenylalanine or tryptophan normally closing the CDR3 is absent here, so this likely arose from a read error. The CDR3 loop is CASSYSNGTPQHS. CDR3 DNA: TGTGCCAGCAGTTACTCGAACGGGACACCCCAGCATTCT. This chain connects TRBV6-2 or TRBV6-3 to TRBJ1-5; weak D call: TRBD1 (6 bases). Germline CDR1 MNHEY, CDR2 SVGEGT. The ends were cut back, 0 bases at V and 10 bases at J, with 10 bases in the middle. This CDR3 is 13 amino acids long.

This clonotype was observed at least ten times. The gene calls are TRBV29-1 and TRBJ1-2; D is perhaps TRBD1 (6 bases). The CDR3 is made up of 11 amino acids. Germline CDR1 and CDR2: SQVTM and ANQGSEA. With 6 bases removed from V and 7 bases from J, the gap between germline ends came to 12 bases. This CDR3 reads CSVDQGSGYTF. In DNA, the CDR3 is TGCAGCGTGGACCAGGGGAGTGGCTACACCTTC.

The chain uses TRBV7-8 and TRBJ1-4; the match to TRBD1 covers 10 bases. Germline V gene sequence: CDR1 SGHVS, CDR2 FQNEAQ. Trimming removed 5 bases from V and 4 bases from J; junction bases left unmatched: 4. The CDR3 runs to 15 residues. CDR3 nucleotide sequence: TGTGCCAGCAGCCGACAGGGGGCCGGTAATGAAAAACTGTTTTTT. It translates to CASSRQGAGNEKLFF.

The sample holds many counts of this clonotype. The J gene is TRBJ2-5, the V gene TRBV28, with 9 nucleotides matching TRBD2. This CDR3 has 17 amino acids. Germline-derived CDR1 and CDR2 are MDHEN and SYDVKM. After removal of 10 bases from V and 3 bases from J, the junction contained 18 bases not matched to a gene. Written as DNA, the CDR3 is TGTGCCACGCAGTCCGTCGGGAGCGGGAGGATTGAAGAGACCCAGTACTTC. Translating it yields CATQSVGSGRIEETQYF.

Note on this clonotype: This may be a read error, as it is one base from a much larger clone. The chain has TRBV28 and TRBJ2-5; tentatively, D is TRBD1 (7 bases). CDR3 length equals 14 residues. Germline CDR1 reads MDHEN; CDR2 reads SYDVKM. V was pared by 7 bases and J by 7 bases, with 19 bases between. The DNA of the CDR3 is TGTGCCAGCAACCTGGTCGGGCAGGGGGGGACCCAGTACTTC. Amino acids: CASNLVGQGGTQYF. Combining the CDR3 with reference TRBV28 and TRBJ2-5 gives the whole variable domain DVKVTQSSRYLVKRTGEKVFLECVQDMDHENMFWYRQDPGLGLRLIYFSYDVKMKEKGDIPEGYSVSREKKERFSLILESASTNQTSMYLCASNLVGQGGTQYFGPGTRLLVL.

V and J are TRBV20-1 and TRBJ2-5, with D possibly TRBD1 on 6 matching bases. Trimming pared 3 bases from V and 5 bases from J, leaving 10 bases between. The germline gives CDR1 DFQATT, CDR2 SNEGSKA (reference sequence). There are 12 residues in the CDR3. The chain's CDR3 is CSARGASETQYF. The CDR3 region has the DNA TGCAGTGCTAGGGGGGCGAGTGAGACCCAGTACTTC.

In its sample, this clonotype was seen many times. The V and J genes are TRBV3-1 and TRBJ2-7; D is possibly TRBD2 (5 bases). Germline V lookup: CDR1 LGHDT, CDR2 YNNKEL (reference sequence). The CDR3 is 13 residues long. The V end was cut by 3 bases, the J end by 3 bases, with 9 bases between. The CDR3 nucleotides are TGTGCCAGCAGCCATGAAGGGAGCTACGAGCAGTACTTC. As protein: CASSHEGSYEQYF.

This clonotype was seen ten or more times. The V call is TRBV11-2, the J call TRBJ2-2; D is unclear. V was pared by 4 bases and J by 8 bases, with 8 bases between. The germline CDR1 and CDR2 sequences are SGHAT and FQNNGV. This CDR3 region has 12 residues. The CDR3 reads CASSSPSGELFF. The CDR3 region has the DNA TGTGCCAGCAGCTCCCCCTCTGGGGAGCTGTTTTTT. Looking up the rest from reference TRBV11-2 and TRBJ2-2 gives the full variable domain: EAGVAQSPRYKIIEKRQSVAFWCNPISGHATLYWYQQILGQGPKLLIQFQNNGVVDDSQLPKDRFSAERLKGVDSTLKIQPAKLEDSAVYLCASSSPSGELFFGEGSRLTVL.

The V gene is TRBV6-1, the J gene TRBJ2-5; a weak D match, TRBD1 (6 bases). CDR1 and CDR2 from the germline V gene are MNHNS and SASEGT. V was clipped by 6 bases and J by 4 bases, with 18 bases between them. There are 15 residues in the CDR3. The CDR3 protein is CASSLYRADRETQYF. CDR3 sequence (DNA): TGTGCCAGCAGCCTTTACAGGGCAGATCGAGAGACCCAGTACTTC.

The V gene is TRBV7-3, the J gene TRBJ2-3; TRBD1 might be the D (5 bases). V was shortened by 3 bases and J by 1 base, with 14 bases between the two germline ends. Germline V gene data show CDR1 as SGHTA and CDR2 as FQGTGA. This CDR3 region has 16 residues. CDR3 loop: CASSLVPGYRTDTQYF. The CDR3 DNA reads TGTGCCAGCAGCTTGGTTCCAGGGTACCGCACAGATACGCAGTATTTT.

This clonotype was detected many times. This chain uses TRBV29-1 with TRBJ2-5, with D unresolved. The CDR3 totals 11 residues. Trimming took 0 bases from V and 3 from J, leaving 2 bases between them. The germline gives CDR1 SQVTM, CDR2 ANQGSEA. The CDR3 region has the DNA TGCAGCGTTGAAGAGGAAGAGACCCAGTACTTC. Translated, it gives CSVEEEETQYF.

In this sample, this clonotype turned up a few times. The chain employs TRBV10-3 and TRBJ1-5; D remains ambiguous. The CDR3 sequence is 14 residues long. V was clipped by 5 bases and J by 0 bases, with 8 bases between them. Per the germline V gene, CDR1 is ENHRY and CDR2 is SYGVKD. CDR3 nucleotides: TGTGCCATCAGTCAGACGGATAGCAATCAGCCCCAGCATTTT. Its translation is CAISQTDSNQPQHF.

The genes are TRBV2 and TRBJ2-7; TRBD2 matches 9 bases. The ends lost 0 bases at V and 3 bases at J; junction bases unmatched: 0. The CDR3 has 14 amino acids. Germline loops: CDR1 SNHLY, CDR2 FYNNEI. The CDR3 protein is CASSEASGSYEQYF. The CDR3 DNA reads as TGTGCCAGCAGTGAAGCTAGCGGGAGCTACGAGCAGTACTTC.

This clonotype was found many times. The chain couples TRBV2 to TRBJ1-1; no clear D gene. Germline values: CDR1 SNHLY, CDR2 FYNNEI. V was shortened by 0 bases and J by 3 bases, with 5 bases between the two germline ends. The CDR3 runs 13 residues. The CDR3 DNA is TGTGCCAGCAGTGAAGCGCTTGACACTGAAGCTTTCTTT. Its protein product is CASSEALDTEAFF.

This clonotype was observed a handful of times. The chain has TRBV11-2 and TRBJ2-2; D is perhaps TRBD1 (6 bases). Germline-derived CDR1 and CDR2 are SGHAT and FQNNGV. The CDR3 sequence is 17 residues long. The V end lost 1 base, the J end lost 0 bases, and 12 bases lay between the germline ends. CDR3 coding DNA: TGTGCCAGCAGCTTAGGTCTGGGACAATCGAACACCGGGGAGCTGTTTTTT. The encoded protein is CASSLGLGQSNTGELFF.

This clonotype was counted a few times. The chain carries TRBV5-1 and TRBJ2-7, with TRBD2 identical over 12 bases. V dropped 0 bases and J dropped 0; count of bases not matched to a gene: 4. The CDR3 has 17 residues. Germline V lookup: CDR1 SGHRS, CDR2 YFSETQ. CDR3 sequence: CASSLAGTSGHSYEQYF. CDR3 nucleotides: TGCGCCAGCAGCTTGGCCGGGACTAGCGGGCACTCCTACGAGCAGTACTTC. Using reference TRBV5-1 and TRBJ2-7 for the parts outside the CDR3, the full variable domain is KAGVTQTPRYLIKTRGQQVTLSCSPISGHRSVSWYQQTPGQGLQFLFEYFSETQRNKGNFPGRFSGRQFSNSRSEMNVSTLELGDSALYLCASSLAGTSGHSYEQYFGPGTRLTVT.

This chain links TRBV5-1 with TRBJ2-7, with D possibly TRBD2 on 6 matching bases. The CDR3 consists of 15 residues. CDR1 SGHRS and CDR2 YFSETQ come from the germline V gene. V shed 1 base and J shed 2 bases, with 13 bases lying between them. This CDR3 reads CASSLTASGPYEQYF. In DNA form, the CDR3 reads TGCGCCAGCAGCTTGACCGCGAGCGGGCCCTACGAGCAGTACTTC. The full variable domain, completed using reference TRBV5-1 and TRBJ2-7, is KAGVTQTPRYLIKTRGQQVTLSCSPISGHRSVSWYQQTPGQGLQFLFEYFSETQRNKGNFPGRFSGRQFSNSRSEMNVSTLELGDSALYLCASSLTASGPYEQYFGPGTRLTVT.

CDR3 DNA sequence: TGTGCCAGCTCCGGACAGGGAAACTACGAGCAGTACTTC. Translation: CASSGQGNYEQYF. The chain employs TRBV5-6 and TRBJ2-7, with 8 bases lining up with TRBD1. The V gene end was trimmed by 7 bases and the J gene end by 3 bases; junction bases not matched to a gene: 6. This CDR3 contains 13 residues. Germline V CDR1 and CDR2: SGHDT, YYEEEE.

The table lists this clonotype with a few counts. V gene TRBV6-1 combines with J gene TRBJ2-7; D may be TRBD1 or TRBD2 (7 bases each). The V and J ends lost 5 bases and 1 base respectively, with 15 bases between them. The CDR3 is 15 residues long. Germline assignment: CDR1 MNHNS and CDR2 SASEGT. The CDR3 loop is CASSTQGRGSYEQYF. The CDR3 bases are TGTGCCAGCAGTACACAGGGGAGGGGGTCCTACGAGCAGTACTTC.

The sample holds many counts of this clonotype. The chain couples TRBV2 to TRBJ1-1; the D gene is possibly TRBD1 (6 bases). Germline values: CDR1 SNHLY, CDR2 FYNNEI. The CDR3 consists of 13 residues. V shed 6 bases and J shed 0 bases, with 8 bases lying between them. The DNA for the CDR3 is TGTGCCAGCAGGGACAGTATGAACACTGAAGCTTTCTTT. The encoded protein is CASRDSMNTEAFF.

This clonotype was counted a single time. Given a much more abundant clone one base away, this may be a read error. The gene calls are TRBV28 and TRBJ1-1, with D unclear. This CDR3 region has 12 residues. Germline-derived CDR1 and CDR2 are MDHEN and SYDVKM. CDR3 DNA sequence: TGTGCCGGCAGTCCCCGGGAGACTGAAGCTTTCTTT. Translated, it gives CAGSPRETEAFF.

The genes are TRBV20-1 and TRBJ1-4, with a tentative D call TRBD1 (5 bases). Per germline, CDR1 DFQATT and CDR2 SNEGSKA (reference sequence). This CDR3 spans 13 amino acids. Trimming removed 1 base from V and 8 bases from J, with 11 bases in between. CDR3 sequence reads: CSARGGEGEKLFF. The CDR3 nucleotides are TGCAGTGCTAGAGGGGGGGAGGGGGAAAAACTGTTTTTT.